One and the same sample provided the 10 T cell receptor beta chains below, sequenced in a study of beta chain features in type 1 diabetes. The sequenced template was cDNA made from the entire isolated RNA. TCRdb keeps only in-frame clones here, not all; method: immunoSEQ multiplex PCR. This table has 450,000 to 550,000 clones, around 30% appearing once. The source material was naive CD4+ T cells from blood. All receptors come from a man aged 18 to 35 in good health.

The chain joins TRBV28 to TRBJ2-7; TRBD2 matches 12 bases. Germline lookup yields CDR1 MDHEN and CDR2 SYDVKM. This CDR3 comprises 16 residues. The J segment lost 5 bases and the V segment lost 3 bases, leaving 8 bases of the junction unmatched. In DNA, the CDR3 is TGTGCCAGCAGTTTGCTAGCGGGAGGGCCGACCCACGAGCAGTACTTC. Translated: CASSLLAGGPTHEQYF. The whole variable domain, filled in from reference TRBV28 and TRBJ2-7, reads DVKVTQSSRYLVKRTGEKVFLECVQDMDHENMFWYRQDPGLGLRLIYFSYDVKMKEKGDIPEGYSVSREKKERFSLILESASTNQTSMYLCASSLLAGGPTHEQYFGPGTRLTVT.

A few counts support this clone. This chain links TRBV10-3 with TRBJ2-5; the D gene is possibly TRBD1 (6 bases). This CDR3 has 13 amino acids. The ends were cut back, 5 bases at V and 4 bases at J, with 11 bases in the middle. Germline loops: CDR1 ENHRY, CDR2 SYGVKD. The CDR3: CAISPRGVETQYF. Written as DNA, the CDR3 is TGTGCCATCAGTCCCAGGGGAGTAGAGACCCAGTACTTC.

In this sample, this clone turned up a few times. CDR3 in amino acids: CATSREGPILTGELFF. CDR3 DNA sequence: TGTGCCACCAGCAGAGAAGGCCCAATCCTAACCGGGGAGCTGTTTTTT. The chain uses TRBV15 and TRBJ2-2; D call uncertain. This CDR3 contains 16 residues. Deletions cut 0 bases from V and 5 bases from J, with 13 bases between. The germline gives CDR1 LNHNV, CDR2 YYDKDF (reference sequence).

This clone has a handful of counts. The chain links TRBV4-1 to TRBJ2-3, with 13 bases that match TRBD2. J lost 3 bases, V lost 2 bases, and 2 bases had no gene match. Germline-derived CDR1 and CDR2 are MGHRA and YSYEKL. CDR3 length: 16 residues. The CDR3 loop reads CASSQRLAGGTDTQYF. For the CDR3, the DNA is TGCGCCAGCAGCCAACGACTAGCGGGAGGTACAGATACGCAGTATTTT.

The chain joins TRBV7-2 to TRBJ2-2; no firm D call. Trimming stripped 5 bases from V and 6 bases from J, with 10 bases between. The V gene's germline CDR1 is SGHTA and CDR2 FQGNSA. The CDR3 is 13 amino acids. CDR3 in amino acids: CASSLQLAGELFF. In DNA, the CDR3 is TGTGCCAGCAGCCTCCAGCTCGCCGGGGAGCTGTTTTTT.

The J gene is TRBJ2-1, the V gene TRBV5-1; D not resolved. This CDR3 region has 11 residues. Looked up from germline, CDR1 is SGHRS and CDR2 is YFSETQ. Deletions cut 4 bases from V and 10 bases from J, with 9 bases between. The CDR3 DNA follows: TGCGCCAGCAGCGGCGTCACCGAGCAGTTCTTC. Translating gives CASSGVTEQFF.

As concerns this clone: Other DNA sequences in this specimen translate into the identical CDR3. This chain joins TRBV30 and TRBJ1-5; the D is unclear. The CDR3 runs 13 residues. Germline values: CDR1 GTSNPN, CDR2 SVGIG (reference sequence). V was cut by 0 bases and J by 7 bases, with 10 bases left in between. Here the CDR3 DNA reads TGTGCCTGGAGTGTACGGGTAAACCAGCCCCAGCATTTT. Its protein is CAWSVRVNQPQHF.

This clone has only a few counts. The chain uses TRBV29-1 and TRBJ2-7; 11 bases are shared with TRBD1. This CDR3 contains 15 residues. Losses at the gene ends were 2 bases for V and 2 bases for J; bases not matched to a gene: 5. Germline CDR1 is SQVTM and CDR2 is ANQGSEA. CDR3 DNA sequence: TGCAGCGTTGAATTGGGGACAGGGGGGCCCTACGAGCAGTACTTC. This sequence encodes CSVELGTGGPYEQYF.

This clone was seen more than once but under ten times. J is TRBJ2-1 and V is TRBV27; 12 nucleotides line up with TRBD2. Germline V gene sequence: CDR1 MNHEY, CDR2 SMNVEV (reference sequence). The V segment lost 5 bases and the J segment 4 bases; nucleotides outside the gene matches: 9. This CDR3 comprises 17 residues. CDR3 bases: TGTGCCAGCAGTCCCCTTCGGACTAGCGGGACTTACAATGAGCAGTTCTTC. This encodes CASSPLRTSGTYNEQFF.

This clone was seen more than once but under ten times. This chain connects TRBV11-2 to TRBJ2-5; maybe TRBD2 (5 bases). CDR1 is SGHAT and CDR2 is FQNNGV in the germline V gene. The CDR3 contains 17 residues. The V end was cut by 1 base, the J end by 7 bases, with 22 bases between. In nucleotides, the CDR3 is TGTGCCAGCAGCTTAGTCGATGTCGACTCCATAGGAGGGACCCAGTACTTC. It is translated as CASSLVDVDSIGGTQYF. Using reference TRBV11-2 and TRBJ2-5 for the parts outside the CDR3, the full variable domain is EAGVAQSPRYKIIEKRQSVAFWCNPISGHATLYWYQQILGQGPKLLIQFQNNGVVDDSQLPKDRFSAERLKGVDSTLKIQPAKLEDSAVYLCASSLVDVDSIGGTQYFGPGTRLLVL.